This T cell receptor beta chain was captured by sequencing in a study of blood T cell repertoires in COVID-19. Trimming shortened V by 0 bases and J by 3 bases, and 10 bases separated the two germline ends. The CDR3 consists of 14 residues. Germline values: CDR1 SGHNT, CDR2 YYREEE (reference sequence). Participants were aged about 18 to 89 years from around 25 US areas. Authors' processing steps: For nucleated cells, counts were estimated from reference gene primer amplification. Method: immunoSEQ multiplex PCR; TCRdb's copy keeps in-frame clones and lacks some. V and J calls and clone size come straight from that table; D and trimming were deduced from the DNA. The profile covers 300,000 to 400,000 clones, with 85% to 90% appearing a single time and over 0.9% taken by the ten largest.

The chain uses TRBV5-4 and TRBJ2-7, with a tentative D call TRBD2 (5 bases). The receptor comes from a woman younger than 45 with acute COVID-19. The sequenced sample was PBMCs or T cells enriched from blood (not recorded which). The CDR3 DNA sequence: TGTGCCAGCAGCTTGGCTCGGGGTGACTACGAGCAGTACTTC. Protein product: CASSLARGDYEQYF.